This is a list of T cell receptor beta chains from one sample in a study of OX40 agonist ivuxolimab in advanced cancers. Clones were read by immunoSEQ multiplex PCR, and TCRdb kept only the in-frame ones, dropping some. This sample has around 97,000 clones; around 80% occur once, and the top ten carry approximately 5%. Sequenced here: CD4+ or CD8+ T cells sorted from blood, sampled in a trial of the OX40 agonist ivuxolimab. The receptors here all came from an adult with an advanced solid tumor such as melanoma, head and neck, liver or kidney cancer. Each CDR3 is given with its conserved first and last residue. A D gene is named only where the DNA matches it firmly. Size is omitted from some rows. Given values are once, few, many or a class for expanded clones.

v_gene: TRBV12-5; abundance: NA; len: 13; j_gene: TRBJ1-1; d_gene: NA; CDR3nt: TGTGCTAGTGGTTTGGGGGGGCTGGATGAAGCTTTCTTT; CDR3aa: CASGLGGLDEAFF
v_gene: TRBV5-6; abundance: NA; len: 18; j_gene: TRBJ1-1; d_gene: TRBD1; CDR3nt: TGTGCCAGCAGCCGCCCGACAGGGGGGCAGGTAATGAACACTGAAGCTTTCTTT; CDR3aa: CASSRPTGGQVMNTEAFF
v_gene: TRBV7-6; abundance: few; len: 14; j_gene: TRBJ2-7; d_gene: NA; CDR3nt: TGTGCCAGCAGACCTCTTGACATAGGGGGCGAGCAGTACTTC; CDR3aa: CASRPLDIGGEQYF
v_gene: TRBV6-5; abundance: NA; len: 14; j_gene: TRBJ2-5; d_gene: NA; CDR3nt: TGTGCCAGCAGTATATCCGGGACGCGGGAGACCCAGTACTTC; CDR3aa: CASSISGTRETQYF
v_gene: TRBV10-3; abundance: NA; len: 14; j_gene: TRBJ1-1; d_gene: TRBD1; CDR3nt: TGTGCCATCAGTGAGAACAGGGGTGGGACTGAAGCTTTCTTT; CDR3aa: CAISENRGGTEAFF
v_gene: TRBV23-1; abundance: NA; len: 15; j_gene: TRBJ1-2; d_gene: NA; CDR3nt: TGCGCCAGCCTAAAGACGGACAGTCCCAACTATGGCTACACCTTC; CDR3aa: CASLKTDSPNYGYTF
v_gene: TRBV7-6; abundance: NA; len: 13; j_gene: TRBJ1-5; d_gene: NA; CDR3nt: TGTGCCAGCAGCGAGGGTGTGGTCCAGCCCCAGCATTTT; CDR3aa: CASSEGVVQPQHF
v_gene: TRBV19; abundance: once; len: 13; j_gene: TRBJ2-7; d_gene: NA; CDR3nt: TGTGCCAGTAGTTCCAGGGGCACGGGCGAGCAGTACTTC; CDR3aa: CASSSRGTGEQYF
v_gene: TRBV6-4; abundance: NA; len: 15; j_gene: TRBJ1-3; d_gene: NA; CDR3nt: TGTGCCAGCTTTTTGAAGGGACATTCGATAAACACCATATATTTT; CDR3aa: CASFLKGHSINTIYF
v_gene: TRBV10-1; abundance: few; len: 17; j_gene: TRBJ1-1; d_gene: NA; CDR3nt: TGCGCCAGCAGTGATTCGGGACACCTGTTTTTGAACACTGAAGCTTTCTTT; CDR3aa: CASSDSGHLFLNTEAFF